This section outlines one T cell receptor beta chain sequence together with its context. Its antigen is as yet unknown. This CDR3 region has 15 residues. Germline-derived CDR1 and CDR2 are SEHNR and FQNEAQ (reference sequence). Trimming cost V 5 bases and J 9 bases, with 17 bases left between them. Sequencing was performed with immunoSEQ multiplex PCR; in TCRdb, only in-frame clones are kept and a portion is missing. This table holds more than 85,000 clones, roughly 90% found once. These data are taken from a study of T cell responses to AZD1222 COVID-19 vaccine. Whole-study results and caveats: It should be noted that donors were predominantly white British and more often female, and clonal diversity was possibly underestimated. With dominance at 160-218 and 743-854, vaccine-associated CD4 TCRs spanned spike.

This sequence was found in an adult who received the AZD1222 COVID-19 vaccine. Sequencing used peripheral blood, obtained 28 days after the second AZD1222 dose. The chain links TRBV7-9 to TRBJ1-6, with D hard to call. This CDR3 reads CASSPTYGLGSPLHF. CDR3 nucleotides: TGTGCCAGCAGCCCAACCTACGGCTTAGGTTCACCCCTCCACTTT. Drawing the rest from reference TRBV7-9 and TRBJ1-6, the complete variable domain is DTGVSQNPRHKITKRGQNVTFRCDPISEHNRLYWYRQTLGQGPEFLTYFQNEAQLEKSRLLSDRFSAERPKGSFSTLEIQRTEQGDSAMYLCASSPTYGLGSPLHFGNGTRLTVT.